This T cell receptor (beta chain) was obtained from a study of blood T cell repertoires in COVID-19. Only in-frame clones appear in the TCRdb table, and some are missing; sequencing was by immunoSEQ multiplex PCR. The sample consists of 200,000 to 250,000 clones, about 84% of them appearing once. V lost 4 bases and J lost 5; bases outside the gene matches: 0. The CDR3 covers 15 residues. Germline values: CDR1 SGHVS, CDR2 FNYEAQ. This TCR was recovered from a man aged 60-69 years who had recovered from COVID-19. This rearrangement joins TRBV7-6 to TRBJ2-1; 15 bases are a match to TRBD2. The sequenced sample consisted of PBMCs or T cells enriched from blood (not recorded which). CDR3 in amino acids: CASSWTSGGDNEQFF. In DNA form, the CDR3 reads TGTGCCAGCAGCTGGACTAGCGGGGGGGACAATGAGCAGTTCTTC.